The clone carrying this T cell receptor beta chain was detected only once. The target antigen is unknown. These data originate in a study of shared clonotypes between healthy human individuals. The overall study: Participating donors consisted of a couple of women and a few men aged 18 to 49. Study-level findings and limits: Estimated richness values were generally larger in naive subsets than in memory subsets.

Researchers divided each subset's genomic DNA evenly across several immunoSEQ plates. Profiling relied on immunoSEQ multiplex PCR, and the TCRdb table lists in-frame clones only, not all of them. The top ten hold roughly 0.62% of the sample, which has more than 900,000 clones, about 80% seen once. With 4 bases clipped from V and 6 bases from J, the junction kept 5 bases outside the gene matches. Germline V gene sequence: CDR1 SGDLS, CDR2 YYNGEE. There are 14 residues in the CDR3. The receptor comes from a man in his late teens or twenties in good health. Some clones in this sample may be carry-over from other donors' samples. The genes are TRBV9 and TRBJ2-2; TRBD2 agrees at 8 bases. Sequencing was carried out using memory CD4+ T cells from PBMCs. Subset denoted: CD45RA-negative fraction. The CDR3 protein is CASSTSSGSGELFF. The CDR3 nucleotides read TGTGCCAGCAGCACCTCTAGCGGGTCCGGGGAGCTGTTTTTT.